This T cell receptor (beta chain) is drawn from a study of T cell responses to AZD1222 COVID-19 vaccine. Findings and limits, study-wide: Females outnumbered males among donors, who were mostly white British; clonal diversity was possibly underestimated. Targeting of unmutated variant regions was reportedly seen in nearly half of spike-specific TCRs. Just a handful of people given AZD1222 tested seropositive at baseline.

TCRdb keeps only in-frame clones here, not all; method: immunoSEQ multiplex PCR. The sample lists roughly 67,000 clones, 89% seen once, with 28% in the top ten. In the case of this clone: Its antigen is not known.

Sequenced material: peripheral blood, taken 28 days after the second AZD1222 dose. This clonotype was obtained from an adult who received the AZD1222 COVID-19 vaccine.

CDR3 residues: CSVKGPSSYNEQFF. For the CDR3, the DNA is TGCAGCGTCAAAGGACCGAGCTCCTACAATGAGCAGTTCTTC. The chain combines TRBV29-1 with TRBJ2-1, with D hard to call. Trimming removed 6 bases from V and 0 bases from J, with 12 bases in between. The CDR3 length is 14 residues. The germline CDR1 and CDR2 sequences are SQVTM and ANQGSEA.